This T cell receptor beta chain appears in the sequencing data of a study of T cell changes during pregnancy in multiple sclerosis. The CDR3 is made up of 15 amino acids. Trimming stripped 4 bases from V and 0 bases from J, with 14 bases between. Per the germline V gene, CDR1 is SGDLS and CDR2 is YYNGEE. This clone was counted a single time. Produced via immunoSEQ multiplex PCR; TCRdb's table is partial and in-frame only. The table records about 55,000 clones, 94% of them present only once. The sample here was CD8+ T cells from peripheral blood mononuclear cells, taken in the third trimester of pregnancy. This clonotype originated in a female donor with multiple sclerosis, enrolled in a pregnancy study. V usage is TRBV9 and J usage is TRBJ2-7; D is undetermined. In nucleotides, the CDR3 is TGTGCCAGCAGCCCAACCGGGTCTTCCTCCTACGAGCAGTACTTC. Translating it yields CASSPTGSSSYEQYF.